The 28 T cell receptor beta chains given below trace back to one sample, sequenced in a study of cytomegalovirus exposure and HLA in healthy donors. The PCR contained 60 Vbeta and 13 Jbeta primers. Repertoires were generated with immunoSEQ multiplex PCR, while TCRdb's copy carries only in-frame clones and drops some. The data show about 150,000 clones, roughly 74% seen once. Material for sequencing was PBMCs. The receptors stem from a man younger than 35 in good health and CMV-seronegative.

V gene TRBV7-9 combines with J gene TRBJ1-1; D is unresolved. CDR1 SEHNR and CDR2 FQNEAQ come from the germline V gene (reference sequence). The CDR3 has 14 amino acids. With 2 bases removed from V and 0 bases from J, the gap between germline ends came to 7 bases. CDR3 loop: CASSLKQLNTEAFF. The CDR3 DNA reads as TGTGCCAGCAGCTTAAAACAATTGAACACTGAAGCTTTCTTT. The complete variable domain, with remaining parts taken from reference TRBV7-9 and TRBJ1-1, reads DTGVSQNPRHKITKRGQNVTFRCDPISEHNRLYWYRQTLGQGPEFLTYFQNEAQLEKSRLLSDRFSAERPKGSFSTLEIQRTEQGDSAMYLCASSLKQLNTEAFFGQGTRLTVV.

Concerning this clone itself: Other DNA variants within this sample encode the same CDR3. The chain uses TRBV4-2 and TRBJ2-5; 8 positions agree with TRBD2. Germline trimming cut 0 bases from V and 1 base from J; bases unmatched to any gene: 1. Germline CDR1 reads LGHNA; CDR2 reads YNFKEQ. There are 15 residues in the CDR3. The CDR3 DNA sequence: TGTGCCAGCAGCCAAGATCGGGGGGGCCAAGAGACCCAGTACTTC. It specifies CASSQDRGGQETQYF.

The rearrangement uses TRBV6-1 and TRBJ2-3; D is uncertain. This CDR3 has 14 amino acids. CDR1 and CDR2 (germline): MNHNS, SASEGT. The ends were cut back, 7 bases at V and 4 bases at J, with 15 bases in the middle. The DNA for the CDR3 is TGTGCCAGCATGGGCTATCCATCCTCAGATACGCAGTATTTT. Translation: CASMGYPSSDTQYF.

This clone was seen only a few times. CDR3 region: CATSRDTANYGYTF. CDR3 nucleotide sequence: TGTGCCACCAGCAGGGACACCGCTAACTATGGCTACACCTTC. This sequence joins TRBV15 and TRBJ1-2; D is possibly TRBD1 (5 bases). CDR1 and CDR2 from the germline V gene are LNHNV and YYDKDF (reference sequence). Trimming took off 3 bases at V and 0 bases at J, with 8 bases between the two ends. The CDR3 has 14 residues. Looking up the rest from reference TRBV15 and TRBJ1-2 gives the full variable domain: DAMVIQNPRYQVTQFGKPVTLSCSQTLNHNVMYWYQQKSSQAPKLLFHYYDKDFNNEADTPDNFQSRRPNTSFCFLDIRSPGLGDTAMYLCATSRDTANYGYTFGSGTRLTVV.

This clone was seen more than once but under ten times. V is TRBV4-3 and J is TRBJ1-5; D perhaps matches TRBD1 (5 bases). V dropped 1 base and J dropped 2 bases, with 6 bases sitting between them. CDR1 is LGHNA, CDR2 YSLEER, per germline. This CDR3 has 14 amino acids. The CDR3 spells CASSQGRGNQPQHF. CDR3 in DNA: TGCGCCAGCAGCCAAGGCAGGGGCAATCAGCCCCAGCATTTT.

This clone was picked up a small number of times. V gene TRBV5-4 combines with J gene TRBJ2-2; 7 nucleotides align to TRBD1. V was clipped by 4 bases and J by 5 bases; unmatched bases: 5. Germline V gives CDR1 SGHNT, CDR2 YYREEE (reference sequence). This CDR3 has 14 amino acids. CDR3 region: CASSNRQGTGELFF. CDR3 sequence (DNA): TGTGCCAGCAGCAACCGACAGGGAACCGGGGAGCTGTTTTTT.

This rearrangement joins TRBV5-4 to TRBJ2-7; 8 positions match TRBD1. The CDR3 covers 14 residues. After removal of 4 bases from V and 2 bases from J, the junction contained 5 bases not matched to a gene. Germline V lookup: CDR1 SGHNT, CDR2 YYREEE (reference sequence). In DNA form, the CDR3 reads TGTGCCAGCAGCCACCGACAGGGGACCTACGAGCAGTACTTC. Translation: CASSHRQGTYEQYF.

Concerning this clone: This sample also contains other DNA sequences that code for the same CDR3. This CDR3 reads CASSDPTGSDTEAFF. In DNA, the CDR3 is TGTGCCAGCAGTGATCCGACAGGGTCAGACACTGAAGCTTTCTTT. This chain connects TRBV2 to TRBJ1-1, with 7 bases identical to TRBD1. The germline CDR1 and CDR2 sequences are SNHLY and FYNNEI. This CDR3 is built from 15 residues. The ends lost 3 bases at V and 3 bases at J; junction bases unmatched: 7. The full variable domain, completed using reference TRBV2 and TRBJ1-1, is EPEVTQTPSHQVTQMGQEVILRCVPISNHLYFYWYRQILGQKVEFLVSFYNNEISEKSEIFDDQFSVERPDGSNFTLKIRSTKLEDSAMYFCASSDPTGSDTEAFFGQGTRLTVV.

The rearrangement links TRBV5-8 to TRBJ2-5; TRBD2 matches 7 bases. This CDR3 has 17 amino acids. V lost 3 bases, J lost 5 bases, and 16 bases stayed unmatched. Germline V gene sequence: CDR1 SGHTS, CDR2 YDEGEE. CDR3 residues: CASSSSLGGTQYETQYF. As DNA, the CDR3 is TGTGCCAGCAGCTCGTCCCTGGGGGGGACTCAGTACGAGACCCAGTACTTC.

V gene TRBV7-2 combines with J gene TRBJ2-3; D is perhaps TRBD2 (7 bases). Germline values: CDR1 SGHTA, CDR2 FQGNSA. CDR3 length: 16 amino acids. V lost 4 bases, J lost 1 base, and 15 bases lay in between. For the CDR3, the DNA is TGTGCCAGCAGCTCGGGGGGCTCTAGAGGCACAGATACGCAGTATTTT. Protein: CASSSGGSRGTDTQYF.

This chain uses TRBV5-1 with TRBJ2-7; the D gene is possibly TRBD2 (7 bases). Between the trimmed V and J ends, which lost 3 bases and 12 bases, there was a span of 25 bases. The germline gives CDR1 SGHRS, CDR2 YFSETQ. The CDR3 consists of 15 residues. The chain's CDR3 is CASSSGGGRGSGGYF. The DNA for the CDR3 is TGCGCCAGCAGCTCGGGGGGCGGCAGGGGCTCGGGGGGGTACTTC.

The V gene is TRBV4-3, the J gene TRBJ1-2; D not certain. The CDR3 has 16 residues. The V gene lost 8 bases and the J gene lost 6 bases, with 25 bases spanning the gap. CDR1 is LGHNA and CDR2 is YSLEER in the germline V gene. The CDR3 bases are TGCGCCAGCGCACAATTAATCCAGGCAGGACTTGATGGCTACACCTTC. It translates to CASAQLIQAGLDGYTF.

The CDR3 DNA reads TGTGCCAGCAGTACGCCTTGGACAGTCTCTCATGAAAAACTGTTTTTT. Residues: CASSTPWTVSHEKLFF. This chain uses TRBV28 with TRBJ1-4, with a weak D call TRBD1 (6 bases). With 5 bases removed from V and 6 bases from J, the gap between germline ends came to 19 bases. Germline lookup yields CDR1 MDHEN and CDR2 SYDVKM. The CDR3 covers 16 residues.

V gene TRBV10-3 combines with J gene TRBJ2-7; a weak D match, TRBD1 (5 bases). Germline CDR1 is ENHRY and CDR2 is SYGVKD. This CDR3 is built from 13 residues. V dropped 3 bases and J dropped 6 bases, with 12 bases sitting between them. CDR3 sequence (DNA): TGTGCCATCAGTGAAGAAGGGGCATCCGAGCAGTACGTC. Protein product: CAISEEGASEQYV.

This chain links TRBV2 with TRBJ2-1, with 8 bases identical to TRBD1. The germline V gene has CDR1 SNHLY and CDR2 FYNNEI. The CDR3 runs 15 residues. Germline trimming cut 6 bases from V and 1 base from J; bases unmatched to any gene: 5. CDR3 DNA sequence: TGTGCCAGCAGAGTACAGGGGGTATCCTACAATGAGCAGTTCTTC. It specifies CASRVQGVSYNEQFF.

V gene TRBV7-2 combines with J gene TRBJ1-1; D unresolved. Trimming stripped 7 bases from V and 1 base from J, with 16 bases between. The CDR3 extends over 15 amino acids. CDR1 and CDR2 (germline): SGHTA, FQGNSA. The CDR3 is CASTLMTGGNTEAFF. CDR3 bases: TGTGCCAGCACCCTAATGACGGGAGGGAACACTGAAGCTTTCTTT.

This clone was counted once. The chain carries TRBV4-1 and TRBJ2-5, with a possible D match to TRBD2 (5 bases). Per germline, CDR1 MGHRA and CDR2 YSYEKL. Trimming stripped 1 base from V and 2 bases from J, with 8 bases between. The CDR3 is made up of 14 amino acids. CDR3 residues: CASSQVWEQETQYF. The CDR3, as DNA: TGCGCCAGCAGCCAAGTATGGGAGCAAGAGACCCAGTACTTC.

The CDR3 loop is CASSQALSGGYNEQFF. CDR3 DNA sequence: TGCGCCAGCAGCCAAGCCCTTTCCGGGGGGTACAATGAGCAGTTCTTC. The rearrangement joins TRBV4-1 to TRBJ2-1, with 7 bases that match TRBD2. CDR3 size: 16 residues. Per germline, CDR1 MGHRA and CDR2 YSYEKL. The V and J ends lost 1 base and 4 bases, in that order; junction bases with no gene match: 7.

CDR3: CAWSAGMETQYF. The CDR3 DNA sequence: TGTGCCTGGAGTGCCGGGATGGAGACCCAGTACTTC. The chain combines TRBV30 with TRBJ2-5; D might be TRBD2 (5 bases). This CDR3 comprises 12 residues. The germline gives CDR1 GTSNPN, CDR2 SVGIG (reference sequence). Trimming took 1 base from V and 5 from J, leaving 8 bases between them.

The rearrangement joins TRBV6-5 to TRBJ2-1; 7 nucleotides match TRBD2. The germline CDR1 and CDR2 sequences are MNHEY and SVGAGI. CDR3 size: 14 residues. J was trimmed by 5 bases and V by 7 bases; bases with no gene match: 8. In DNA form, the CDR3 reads TGTGCCAGCAATGAGGGGAGGGCACACAATGAGCAGTTCTTC. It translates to CASNEGRAHNEQFF.

CDR3 nucleotide sequence: TGTGCCAGTAAAGCACTAGCGACCGGGGCCAACGTCCTGACTTTC. Translated, it gives CASKALATGANVLTF. The chain is built from TRBV19 and TRBJ2-6, with 7 bases matching TRBD2. Trimming at V came to 7 bases and at J to 4 bases, leaving 7 bases not matched to a gene. CDR3 length: 15 residues. Germline V gene lookup returns CDR1 LNHDA and CDR2 SQIVND (reference sequence). The full variable domain, rest sourced from reference TRBV19 and TRBJ2-6, is DGGITQSPKYLFRKEGQNVTLSCEQNLNHDAMYWYRQDPGQGLRLIYYSQIVNDFQKGDIAEGYSVSREKKESFPLTVTSAQKNPTAFYLCASKALATGANVLTFGAGSRLTVL.

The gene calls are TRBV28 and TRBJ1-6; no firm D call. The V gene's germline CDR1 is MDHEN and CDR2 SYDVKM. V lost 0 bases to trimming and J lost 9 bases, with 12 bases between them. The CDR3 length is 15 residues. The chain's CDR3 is CASSLWAVPGSPLHF. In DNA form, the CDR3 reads TGTGCCAGCAGTTTATGGGCGGTCCCGGGTTCACCCCTCCACTTT.

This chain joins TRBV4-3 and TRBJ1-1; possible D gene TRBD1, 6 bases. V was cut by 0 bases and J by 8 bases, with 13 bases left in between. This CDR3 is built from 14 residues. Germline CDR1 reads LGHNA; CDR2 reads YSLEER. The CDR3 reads CASSQDIKTGEAFF. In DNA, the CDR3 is TGCGCCAGCAGCCAAGATATTAAAACAGGGGAAGCTTTCTTT.

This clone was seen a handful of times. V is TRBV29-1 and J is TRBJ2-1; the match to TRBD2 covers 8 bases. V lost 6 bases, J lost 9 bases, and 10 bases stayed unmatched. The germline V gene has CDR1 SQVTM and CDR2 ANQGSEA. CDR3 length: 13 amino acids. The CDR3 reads CSVPHPGTSEQFF. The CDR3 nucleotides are TGCAGCGTCCCGCATCCAGGGACTAGTGAGCAGTTCTTC.

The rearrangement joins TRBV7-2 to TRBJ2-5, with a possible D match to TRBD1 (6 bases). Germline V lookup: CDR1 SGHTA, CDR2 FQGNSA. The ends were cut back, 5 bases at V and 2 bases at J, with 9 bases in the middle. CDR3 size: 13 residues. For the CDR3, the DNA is TGTGCCAGCAGCCTACAGGGTCAAGAGACCCAGTACTTC. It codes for CASSLQGQETQYF.

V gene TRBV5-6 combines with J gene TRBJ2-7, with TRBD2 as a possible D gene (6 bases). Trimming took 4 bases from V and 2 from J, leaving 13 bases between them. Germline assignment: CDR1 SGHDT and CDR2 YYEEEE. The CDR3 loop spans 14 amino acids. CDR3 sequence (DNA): TGTGCCAGCAGCCCCGGGGGTCGGGCCTACGAGCAGTACGTC. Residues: CASSPGGRAYEQYV.

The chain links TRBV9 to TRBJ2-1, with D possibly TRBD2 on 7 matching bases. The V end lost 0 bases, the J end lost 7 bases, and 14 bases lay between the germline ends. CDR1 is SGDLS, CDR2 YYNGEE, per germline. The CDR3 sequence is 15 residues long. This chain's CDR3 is CASSVEGGAGNEQFF. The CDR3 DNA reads TGTGCCAGCAGCGTAGAGGGGGGGGCCGGGAATGAGCAGTTCTTC.

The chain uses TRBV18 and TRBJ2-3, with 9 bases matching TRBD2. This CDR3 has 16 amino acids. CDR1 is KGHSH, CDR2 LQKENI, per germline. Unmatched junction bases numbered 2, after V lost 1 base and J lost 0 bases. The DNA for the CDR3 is TGTGCCAGCTCACCACGAGCGGGGGGAAGCACAGATACGCAGTATTTT. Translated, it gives CASSPRAGGSTDTQYF.